This is a list of T cell receptor beta chains from one sample in a study of T-cell reconstitution after alpha-beta-depleted transplantation in children. TCRdb re-called the PCR reads through MiXCR, storing one row per CDR3 protein. The table records 190,000 or so distinct CDR3 sequences, more than 14% of them present only once. This specimen consisted of PBMCs from the stem cell graft donor, obtained from the stem cell graft. These receptors were taken from a human donor who donated a stem cell graft to a child with acute lymphoblastic leukemia. CDR3s include the opening cysteine and the closing phenylalanine or tryptophan. The D gene is left open where the match is weak. Clone size is shown for a subset of rows, as once, few, many or a class of expanded clone.

CSARDYRQGINTEAFF,TGCAGTGCCCGAGACTACCGACAGGGAATTAACACTGAAGCTTTCTTT,TRBV20-1,TRBJ1-1,TRBD1,many
CASSQEESRSSEQFF,TGCGCCAGCAGCCAAGAGGAGAGTAGATCCAGTGAGCAGTTCTTC,TRBV4-1,TRBJ2-1,NA,few
CSVVGTGRTEAFF,TGCAGCGTGGTTGGGACAGGGCGCACTGAAGCTTTCTTT,TRBV29-1,TRBJ1-1,TRBD1,many
CASRPTGYTGELFF,TGTGCCAGCAGACCCACCGGCTACACCGGGGAGCTGTTTTTT,TRBV12-3/TRBV12-4,TRBJ2-2,NA,many
CASSESTPGAQETQYF,TGCGCCAGCAGTGAGTCGACCCCGGGGGCCCAAGAGACCCAATACTTC,TRBV10-1,TRBJ2-5,NA,NA
CASSGGQAEKLFF,TGTGCCAGCAGTGGGGGACAGGCGGAAAAACTGTTTTTT,TRBV12-3/TRBV12-4,TRBJ1-4,TRBD1,many
CASSPETRRDNALPKEQYF,TGTGCCAGCAGCCCCGAAACCAGGCGGGACAATGCGCTTCCTAAGGAGCAGTACTTC,TRBV11-1,TRBJ2-7,NA,many
CASSSTGEETQYF,TGCGCCAGCAGCTCGACAGGGGAAGAGACCCAGTACTTC,TRBV5-1,TRBJ2-5,TRBD1,many
CASSLYPGLADRTYEQYF,TGTGCCAGCAGCTTATACCCGGGACTAGCGGACCGTACCTACGAGCAGTACTTC,TRBV5-5,TRBJ2-7,TRBD2,few
CASSPEIRRETGELFF,TGCGCCAGCAGCCCGGAAATAAGACGGGAGACCGGGGAGCTGTTTTTT,TRBV5-1,TRBJ2-2,NA,many
CASSLGSGRGDTQYF,TGTGCCAGCAGCTTAGGAAGCGGGAGAGGAGATACGCAGTATTTT,TRBV7-9,TRBJ2-3,TRBD2,many
CAISQSKGHEQYF,TGTGCCATCAGTCAATCCAAGGGGCACGAGCAGTACTTC,TRBV10-3,TRBJ2-7,NA,NA
CASSEARIYNEQFF,TGTGCCAGTTCGGAAGCTAGAATCTACAATGAGCAGTTCTTC,TRBV7-2,TRBJ2-1,NA,many
CASSYYPPGQGTDEQYF,TGTGCCAGCAGTTACTACCCGCCGGGACAGGGTACCGACGAGCAGTACTTC,TRBV6-5,TRBJ2-7,TRBD1,NA
CASSLVGLGLNTQYF,TGTGCCAGCAGCTTAGTAGGCCTTGGTCTGAATACGCAGTATTTT,TRBV13,TRBJ2-3,NA,once
CASSQGRTGELFF,TGTGCCAGCAGCCAAGGTCGGACCGGGGAGCTGTTTTTT,TRBV3-1,TRBJ2-2,NA,many
CSEALTSGETQYF,TGCAGCGAGGCCCTGACTAGCGGAGAGACCCAGTACTTC,TRBV29-1,TRBJ2-5,TRBD2,many
CASSLDWRGESYRAFF,TGTGCCAGCAGCTTAGATTGGAGGGGGGAGTCGTATAGAGCTTTCTTT,TRBV11-2,TRBJ1-1,NA,many
CASSYSRRDGYTF,TGTGCCAGCAGTTACTCGCGGCGGGATGGCTACACCTTC,TRBV6-2/TRBV6-3,TRBJ1-2,NA,NA
CASSQVSRDRGRGGYTF,TGTGCCAGCAGCCAAGTTTCTCGGGACAGGGGGCGAGGTGGCTACACCTTC,TRBV3-1,TRBJ1-2,TRBD1,few
CASSFRGGTGRYNEQFF,TGTGCCAGCAGCTTTCGTGGCGGGACAGGGCGTTACAATGAGCAGTTCTTC,TRBV7-9,TRBJ2-1,TRBD1,many
CAWLVAGANVLTF,TGTGCCTGGCTAGTCGCTGGGGCCAACGTCCTGACTTTC,TRBV30,TRBJ2-6,NA,NA
CASSGSGNTIYF,TGTGCCAGCAGTGGATCTGGAAACACCATATATTTT,TRBV2,TRBJ1-3,NA,many
CASSPRRDMSTEAFF,TGCGCCAGCAGCCCTCGGAGGGACATGAGCACTGAAGCTTTCTTT,TRBV4-1,TRBJ1-1,NA,many
CASSQEDEVNEQFF,TGCGCCAGCAGCCAAGAGGACGAGGTCAATGAGCAGTTCTTC,TRBV4-1,TRBJ2-1,NA,many
CASSLTRGRAAAADTQYF,TGTGCCAGCAGTTTAACCCGCGGGAGGGCCGCAGCGGCAGATACGCAGTATTTT,TRBV27,TRBJ2-3,TRBD2,many
CSGQNNEKLFF,TGCAGTGGGCAGAATAATGAAAAACTGTTTTTT,TRBV20-1,TRBJ1-4,NA,many
CSAILADRSYNEQFF,TGCAGTGCTATTCTTGCGGATCGCTCCTACAATGAGCAGTTCTTC,TRBV20-1,TRBJ2-1,NA,many
CASSKRVDRPTYEQYF,TGTGCCAGCAGCAAACGCGTCGACAGACCGACCTACGAGCAGTACTTC,TRBV21-1,TRBJ2-7,NA,few
CASSQDSRETGDEQYF,TGTGCCAGCAGCCAAGATAGTCGGGAGACCGGGGACGAGCAGTACTTC,TRBV3-1,TRBJ2-7,NA,few
CASRQGLAGVRNEQFF,TGCGCCAGCAGACAAGGACTAGCGGGAGTCCGCAATGAGCAGTTCTTC,TRBV5-1,TRBJ2-1,TRBD2,NA
CASSLGLAGSYNEQFF,TGTGCCAGCAGCTTGGGGCTAGCGGGTTCTTACAATGAGCAGTTCTTC,TRBV5-6,TRBJ2-1,TRBD2,NA
CASSYTRTQETQYF,TGTGCCAGCAGTTACACACGGACCCAAGAGACCCAGTACTTC,TRBV6-5,TRBJ2-5,NA,many
CASSSQGTGELFF,TGCGCCAGCAGCTCCCAGGGGACCGGGGAGCTGTTTTTT,TRBV5-1,TRBJ2-2,NA,many
CASSFPDSGEQFF,TGTGCCAGCAGTTTCCCAGACTCGGGTGAGCAGTTCTTC,TRBV28,TRBJ2-1,NA,few
CAISESLAGGWNEQFF,TGTGCCATCAGTGAGTCTCTAGCGGGAGGGTGGAATGAGCAGTTCTTC,TRBV10-3,TRBJ2-1,TRBD2,many
CASSQPPSVGTEAFF,TGTGCCAGCAGTCAACCACCGTCGGTGGGCACTGAAGCTTTCTTT,TRBV25-1,TRBJ1-1,NA,many
CASSPEHLGVETQYF,TGTGCCAGCAGCCCCGAGCACCTGGGTGTAGAGACCCAGTACTTC,TRBV7-6,TRBJ2-5,NA,NA
CASSLSAPMGTQYF,TGTGCCAGCAGTTTATCCGCCCCGATGGGGACCCAGTACTTC,TRBV27,TRBJ2-5,NA,many
CASSHAASGREETQYF,TGTGCCAGCAGCCACGCGGCTAGCGGGAGGGAAGAGACCCAGTACTTC,TRBV6-1,TRBJ2-5,TRBD2,many
CASSVGGLAAFYEQYF,TGTGCCAGCAGCGTAGGAGGGCTAGCGGCATTTTACGAGCAGTACTTC,TRBV9,TRBJ2-7,TRBD2,many
CSAAPGLGGTDTQYF,TGCAGTGCAGCGCCGGGACTTGGGGGCACAGATACGCAGTATTTT,TRBV20-1,TRBJ2-3,NA,NA
CASSLDHRRSSYNEQFF,TGTGCCAGCAGCTTAGACCACAGGAGAAGTTCATACAATGAGCAGTTCTTC,TRBV11-2,TRBJ2-1,NA,many
CASSSLVAPLTNEQYF,TGTGCCAGCAGCTCCCTAGTAGCCCCTCTCACCAACGAGCAGTACTTC,TRBV7-2,TRBJ2-7,NA,many
CASSTRDRGRTEAFF,TGTGCCAGCAGCACCAGAGACAGGGGGCGGACTGAAGCTTTCTTT,TRBV5-5,TRBJ1-1,TRBD1,many
CASTAPTTYEQYF,TGCGCCAGCACCGCCCCAACCACCTACGAGCAGTACTTC,TRBV5-1,TRBJ2-7,NA,many